This T cell receptor beta chain emerged from a study of shared clonotypes between healthy human individuals. Authors' data handling: Because ImmunoSEQ provided only junction sequences with no quality scores, the filtering differed. Some clones are missing from TCRdb's copy, which holds only in-frame ones; the method was immunoSEQ multiplex PCR. D and trimming come from the DNA, and the V and J calls and clone size come from that table. This table has 600,000 to 750,000 clones, less than 80% appearing once. This clone was picked up a small number of times. The origin of this receptor is a young woman in good health. Sequences were obtained from memory CD4+ T cells sorted from blood. Subset meaning: CD45RA-negative fraction.

For the CDR3, the DNA is TGTGCCAGCACCACCAGACTAGCGGGTTACAATGAGCAGTTCTTC. Translating gives CASTTRLAGYNEQFF. The V and J genes are TRBV6-6 and TRBJ2-1; TRBD2 matches at 10 bases. After removal of 7 bases from V and 4 bases from J, the junction contained 7 bases not matched to a gene. The germline V gene encodes CDR1 MNHNY and CDR2 SVGAGI (reference sequence). The CDR3 has 15 residues.